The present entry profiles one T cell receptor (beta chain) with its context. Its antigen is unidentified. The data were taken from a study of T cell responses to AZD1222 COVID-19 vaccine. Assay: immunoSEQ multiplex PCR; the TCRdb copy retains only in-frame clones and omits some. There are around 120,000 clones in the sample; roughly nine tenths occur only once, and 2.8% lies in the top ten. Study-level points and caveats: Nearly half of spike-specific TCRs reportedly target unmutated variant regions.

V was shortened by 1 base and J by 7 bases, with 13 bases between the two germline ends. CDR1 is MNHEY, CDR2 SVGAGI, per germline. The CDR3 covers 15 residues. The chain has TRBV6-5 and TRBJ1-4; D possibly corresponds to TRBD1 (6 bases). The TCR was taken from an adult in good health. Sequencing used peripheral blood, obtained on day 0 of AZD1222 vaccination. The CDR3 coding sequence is TGTGCCAGCAGTTACTATCGGGGGGCAAGTGAAAAACTGTTTTTT. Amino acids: CASSYYRGASEKLFF.